Listed here are 15 T cell receptor beta chains from one sample, sequenced in a study of PD-1 blockade in classical Hodgkin lymphoma. Libraries were prepared by immunoSEQ multiplex PCR; TCRdb keeps only in-frame clonotypes and omits some of them. Among about 6,500 clones listed, 60% to 85% were seen once. Each and every patient relapsed after autologous stem cell transplantation, and patients got differing brentuximab vedotin exposure. The sequences come from peripheral blood mononuclear cells (PBMCs), collected at baseline. These receptors all stem from a human donor with classical Hodgkin lymphoma.

The chain carries TRBV7-8 and TRBJ2-3; D may correspond to TRBD1 or TRBD2 (5 bases each). CDR1 is SGHVS, CDR2 FQNEAQ, per germline. V gave up 4 bases and J gave up 3 bases, with 14 bases separating them. The CDR3 is 15 amino acids. CDR3 protein: CASSSEGSLTDTQYF. CDR3 nucleotide sequence: TGTGCCAGCAGCTCAGAGGGGAGTCTAACAGATACGCAGTATTTT.

Worth noting for this clone: One end of the junction is discordant with germline, which a read error may explain. The V gene is TRBV30, the J gene TRBJ2-4; 7 bases fit TRBD2. In germline, CDR1 is GTSNPN, CDR2 SVGIG (reference sequence). The CDR3 runs to 12 residues. The CDR3 nucleotides are TGTGCCCGGAGTAGCGGGAAAAACATTCAGTACTTC. This gives the protein CARSSGKNIQYF. Full variable domain (missing parts from reference TRBV30 and TRBJ2-4): SQTIHQWPATLVQPVGSPLSLECTVEGTSNPNLYWYRQAAGRGLQLLFYSVGIGQISSEVPQNLSASRPQDRQFILSSKKLLLSDSGFYLCARSSGKNIQYFGAGTRLSVL.

The chain's CDR3 is CASSVAGAGNEQFF. The CDR3 nucleotides are TGTGCCAGCAGCGTAGCGGGAGCGGGCAATGAGCAGTTCTTC. V usage is TRBV6-4 and J usage is TRBJ2-1; 9 bases map to TRBD2. Germline lookup yields CDR1 MRHNA and CDR2 SNTAGT. J was trimmed by 6 bases and V by 6 bases; bases with no gene match: 6. The CDR3 is 14 amino acids.

This clone was seen only a few times. This sequence joins TRBV15 and TRBJ1-1, with D perhaps matching TRBD1 (5 bases). V was cut by 0 bases and J by 4 bases, with 15 bases left in between. The CDR3 consists of 16 residues. The germline V gene encodes CDR1 LNHNV and CDR2 YYDKDF (reference sequence). The chain's CDR3 is CATSREGGSLGTEAFF. CDR3 nucleotide sequence: TGTGCCACCAGCAGAGAGGGGGGGTCTCTGGGCACTGAAGCTTTCTTT.

As concerns this clone: This sample also contains other DNA sequences that code for the same CDR3. CDR3 residues: CASSLGGDFYEQYF. The CDR3 DNA follows: TGTGCCAGCAGCTTGGGCGGGGACTTTTACGAGCAGTACTTC. The chain employs TRBV5-6 and TRBJ2-7; TRBD2 might be the D (6 bases). V was shortened by 0 bases and J by 4 bases, with 11 bases between the two germline ends. CDR1 is SGHDT and CDR2 is YYEEEE in the germline V gene. This CDR3 has 14 residues.

This clone has more than one count but fewer than ten. The CDR3 DNA sequence: TGTGCCAGCAGCGTCTCGGACAGGGGGCTGACAGATACGCAGTATTTT. It codes for CASSVSDRGLTDTQYF. The V and J genes are TRBV9 and TRBJ2-3; 11 bases map to TRBD1. Germline V gene lookup returns CDR1 SGDLS and CDR2 YYNGEE. With V trimmed by 2 bases and J by 3 bases, 5 bases remained unmatched. This CDR3 has 16 residues.

The V call is TRBV5-1, the J call TRBJ1-1; D is perhaps TRBD1 (6 bases). The length of the CDR3 is 13 residues. V was cut by 2 bases and J by 7 bases, with 12 bases left in between. The germline V gene encodes CDR1 SGHRS and CDR2 YFSETQ. CDR3 DNA sequence: TGCGCCAGCAGCTTAGGGGGTGTCGGTGAAGCTTTCTTT. This translates into CASSLGGVGEAFF. Full variable domain (remainder filled in from reference TRBV5-1 and TRBJ1-1): KAGVTQTPRYLIKTRGQQVTLSCSPISGHRSVSWYQQTPGQGLQFLFEYFSETQRNKGNFPGRFSGRQFSNSRSEMNVSTLELGDSALYLCASSLGGVGEAFFGQGTRLTVV.

The chain links TRBV2 to TRBJ2-7; D is possibly TRBD1 (6 bases). V shed 5 bases and J shed 6 bases, with 11 bases lying between them. Germline assignment: CDR1 SNHLY and CDR2 FYNNEI. This CDR3 contains 12 residues. The CDR3 loop is CASSYDRREQYF. CDR3 sequence (DNA): TGTGCCAGCAGTTACGACAGGCGCGAGCAGTACTTC.

J is TRBJ2-1 and V is TRBV7-9; 7 bases are a match to TRBD1. The germline gives CDR1 SEHNR, CDR2 FQNEAQ (reference sequence). Germline trimming cut 2 bases from V and 4 bases from J; bases unmatched to any gene: 8. The CDR3 is 16 amino acids. The CDR3 is CASSLPRQGLYNEQFF. CDR3 coding DNA: TGTGCCAGCAGCTTACCCCGACAGGGCCTATACAATGAGCAGTTCTTC. Supplemented by reference TRBV7-9 and TRBJ2-1, the full variable domain reads DTGVSQNPRHKITKRGQNVTFRCDPISEHNRLYWYRQTLGQGPEFLTYFQNEAQLEKSRLLSDRFSAERPKGSFSTLEIQRTEQGDSAMYLCASSLPRQGLYNEQFFGPGTRLTVL.

The V gene is TRBV11-3, the J gene TRBJ2-5; TRBD2 agrees at 14 bases. CDR1 is SGHNT, CDR2 YENEEA, per germline. V shed 5 bases and J 2 bases; nucleotides not matched to a gene: 4. The CDR3 is 16 residues long. CDR3 loop: CASSHGLAGGQETQYF. The CDR3 DNA is TGTGCCAGCAGCCACGGACTAGCGGGGGGACAAGAGACCCAGTACTTC. Together with reference TRBV11-3 and TRBJ2-5, the CDR3 gives the full variable domain: EAGVVQSPRYKIIEKKQPVAFWCNPISGHNTLYWYLQNLGQGPELLIRYENEEAVDDSQLPKDRFSAERLKGVDSTLKIQPAELGDSAVYLCASSHGLAGGQETQYFGPGTRLLVL.

The chain is built from TRBV28 and TRBJ2-7; tentatively, D is TRBD1 or TRBD2 (5 bases each). With 7 bases removed from V and 3 bases from J, the gap between germline ends came to 16 bases. This CDR3 region has 14 residues. Germline V gene lookup returns CDR1 MDHEN and CDR2 SYDVKM. The CDR3 here is CASNLPGAHYEQYF. CDR3 coding DNA: TGTGCCAGCAACCTTCCCGGGGCGCACTACGAGCAGTACTTC.

The chain combines TRBV4-2 with TRBJ2-7, with 14 positions matching TRBD2. The germline V gene has CDR1 LGHNA and CDR2 YNFKEQ. With V trimmed by 1 base and J by 5 bases, 4 bases remained unmatched. CDR3 size: 16 residues. CDR3 sequence: CASSQGLAGGPDEQYF. The CDR3 DNA follows: TGTGCCAGCAGCCAAGGACTAGCGGGAGGGCCGGACGAGCAGTACTTC.

This chain links TRBV7-3 with TRBJ2-6, with a tentative D call TRBD2 (6 bases). Trimming removed 2 bases from V and 2 bases from J, with 7 bases in between. Per germline, CDR1 SGHTA and CDR2 FQGTGA. The CDR3 consists of 15 residues. CDR3 protein: CASSLRGTGANVLTF. The DNA of the CDR3 is TGTGCCAGCAGCTTACGGGGGACTGGGGCCAACGTCCTGACTTTC.

The chain recombines TRBV15 with TRBJ2-7, with 10 bases lining up with TRBD1. This CDR3 spans 15 amino acids. Germline V gene sequence: CDR1 LNHNV, CDR2 YYDKDF (reference sequence). The V and J ends lost 1 base and 0 bases, in that order; junction bases with no gene match: 0. The CDR3 nucleotides read TGTGCCACCAGCAGAGGGACAGGGGGCTCCTACGAGCAGTACTTC. Its protein is CATSRGTGGSYEQYF.

The chain employs TRBV2 and TRBJ2-7; D is unclear. CDR3 size: 12 residues. Germline loops: CDR1 SNHLY, CDR2 FYNNEI. V was shortened by 4 bases and J by 3 bases, with 7 bases between the two germline ends. The CDR3 here is CASSGVGYEQYF. The DNA for the CDR3 is TGTGCCAGCAGTGGAGTCGGCTACGAGCAGTACTTC. Full variable domain (missing parts from reference TRBV2 and TRBJ2-7): EPEVTQTPSHQVTQMGQEVILRCVPISNHLYFYWYRQILGQKVEFLVSFYNNEISEKSEIFDDQFSVERPDGSNFTLKIRSTKLEDSAMYFCASSGVGYEQYFGPGTRLTVT.